This TCR beta chain was obtained from a study of T cell responses to AZD1222 COVID-19 vaccine. TCRdb's table, derived via immunoSEQ multiplex PCR, lists solely in-frame clones and lacks some. The sample lists about 120,000 clones, 75% to 95% seen once, with 5.4% in the top ten. The length of the CDR3 is 14 residues. V was trimmed by 2 bases and J by 7 bases, leaving 12 bases between them. The germline CDR1 and CDR2 sequences are LGHDT and YNNKEL (reference sequence). The rearrangement joins TRBV3-1 (or the pseudogene TRBV3-2) to TRBJ1-5; weak D call: TRBD1 (6 bases). The material was peripheral blood, obtained on day 0 of AZD1222 vaccination. The receptor was isolated from an adult in good health. CDR3 in DNA: TGTGCCAGCAGCCAACGGGGGGCGGAGCAGCCCCAGCATTTT. Protein: CASSQRGAEQPQHF.